The present entry profiles one T cell receptor (beta chain) with its context. A read error may produce the germline difference seen at one junction end. These data are taken from a study of T cells of healthy individuals. MiXCR, applied by TCRdb to the 5' RACE reads, yields one record per CDR3 protein. The sample lists 60,000 to 80,000 distinct CDR3 sequences; around 15% were seen once. The CDR3 contains 14 residues. Germline V gene lookup returns CDR1 SSHAT and CDR2 FNYEAQ (reference sequence). The rearrangement links TRBV7-7 to TRBJ2-5; maybe TRBD2 (5 bases). The source of this sequence is a human donor in good health. For the CDR3, the DNA is TGTTCCAGCAGCTTATACCCCGGGGAGGAGACCCAGTACTTC. It translates to CSSSLYPGEETQYF.